This T cell receptor beta chain was captured in a study of CD8 T cells in Susac syndrome. Points on this clonotype: The antigen remains undetermined.

Study-wide points: By the study's own acknowledgment, its TCR sequencing and HLA analysis included relatively few individuals.

Random-hexamer reverse transcription was applied to roughly 0.5 to 1 ug RNA. immunoSEQ multiplex PCR amplified TCR beta CDR3 across 54 Vbeta, 13 Jbeta. One entry per CDR3 protein results from TCRdb running MiXCR on the immunoSEQ multiplex PCR reads. Among fewer than 85,000 distinct CDR3 sequences listed, roughly 94% were seen once. Trimming removed 3 bases from V and 5 bases from J, with 14 bases in between. The CDR3 has 13 residues. CDR1 is GTSNPN, CDR2 SVGIG, per germline (reference sequence). The source of this sequence is a human donor with Susac syndrome. The source material was CD8+ T cells from PBMCs. J is TRBJ2-7 and V is TRBV30; D not resolved. The CDR3 sequence is CAWRSGTDHEQYF. For the CDR3, the DNA is TGTGCCTGGAGATCGGGTACGGACCACGAGCAGTACTTC. Full variable domain (missing parts from reference TRBV30 and TRBJ2-7): SQTIHQWPATLVQPVGSPLSLECTVEGTSNPNLYWYRQAAGRGLQLLFYSVGIGQISSEVPQNLSASRPQDRQFILSSKKLLLSDSGFYLCAWRSGTDHEQYFGPGTRLTVT.